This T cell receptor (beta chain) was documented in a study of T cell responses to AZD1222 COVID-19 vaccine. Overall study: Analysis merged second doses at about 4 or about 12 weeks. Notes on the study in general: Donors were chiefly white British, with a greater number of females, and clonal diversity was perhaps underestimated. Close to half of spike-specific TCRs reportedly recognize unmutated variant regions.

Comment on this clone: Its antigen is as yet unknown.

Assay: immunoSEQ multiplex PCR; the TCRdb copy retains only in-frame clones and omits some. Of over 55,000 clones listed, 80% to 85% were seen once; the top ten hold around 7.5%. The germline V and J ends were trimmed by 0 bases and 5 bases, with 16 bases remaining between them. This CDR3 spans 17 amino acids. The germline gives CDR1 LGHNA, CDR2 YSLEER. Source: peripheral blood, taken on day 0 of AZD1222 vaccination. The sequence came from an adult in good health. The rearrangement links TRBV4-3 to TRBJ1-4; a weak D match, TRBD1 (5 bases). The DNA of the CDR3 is TGCGCCAGCAGCCAAGATCGGGGCGGCGGTTTCAATGAAAAACTGTTTTTT. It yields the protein CASSQDRGGGFNEKLFF.